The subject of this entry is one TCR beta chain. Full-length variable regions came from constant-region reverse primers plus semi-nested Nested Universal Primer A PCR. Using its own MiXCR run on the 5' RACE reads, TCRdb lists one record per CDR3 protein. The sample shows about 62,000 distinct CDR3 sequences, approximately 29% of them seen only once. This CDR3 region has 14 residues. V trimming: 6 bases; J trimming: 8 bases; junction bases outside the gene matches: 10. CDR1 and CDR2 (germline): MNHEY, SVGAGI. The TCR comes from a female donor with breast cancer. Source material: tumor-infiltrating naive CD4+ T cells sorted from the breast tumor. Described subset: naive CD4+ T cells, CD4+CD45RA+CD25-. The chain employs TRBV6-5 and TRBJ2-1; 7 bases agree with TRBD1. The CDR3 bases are TGTGCCAGCAGCCCCCGCAGGGGGTATGATGAGCAGTTCTTC. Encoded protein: CASSPRRGYDEQFF.